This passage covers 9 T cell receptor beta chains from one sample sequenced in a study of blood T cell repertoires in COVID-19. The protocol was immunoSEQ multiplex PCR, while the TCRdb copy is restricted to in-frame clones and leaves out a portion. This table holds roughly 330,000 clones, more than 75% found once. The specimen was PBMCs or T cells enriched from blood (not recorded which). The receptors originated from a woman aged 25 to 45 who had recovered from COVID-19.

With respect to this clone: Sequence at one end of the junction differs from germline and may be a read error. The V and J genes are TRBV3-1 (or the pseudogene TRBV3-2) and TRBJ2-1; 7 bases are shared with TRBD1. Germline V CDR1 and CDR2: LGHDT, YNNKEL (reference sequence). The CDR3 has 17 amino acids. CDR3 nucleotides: TGTGCCAGCACCCAAGTTGGGCGACAGGGTACCTACAATGAGCAGTTCTTC. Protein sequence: CASTQVGRQGTYNEQFF.

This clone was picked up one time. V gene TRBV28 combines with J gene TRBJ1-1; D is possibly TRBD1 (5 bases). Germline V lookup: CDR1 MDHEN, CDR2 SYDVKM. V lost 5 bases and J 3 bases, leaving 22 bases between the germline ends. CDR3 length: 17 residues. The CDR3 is CASSPRVGGESDTEAFF. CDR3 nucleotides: TGTGCCAGCAGTCCCCGGGTGGGGGGGGAGAGTGACACTGAAGCTTTCTTT.

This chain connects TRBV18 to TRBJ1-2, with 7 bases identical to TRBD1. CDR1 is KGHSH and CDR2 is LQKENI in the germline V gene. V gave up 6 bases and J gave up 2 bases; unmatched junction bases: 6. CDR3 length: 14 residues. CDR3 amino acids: CASSSDRANYGYTF. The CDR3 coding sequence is TGTGCCAGCTCCTCAGACAGGGCCAACTATGGCTACACCTTC.

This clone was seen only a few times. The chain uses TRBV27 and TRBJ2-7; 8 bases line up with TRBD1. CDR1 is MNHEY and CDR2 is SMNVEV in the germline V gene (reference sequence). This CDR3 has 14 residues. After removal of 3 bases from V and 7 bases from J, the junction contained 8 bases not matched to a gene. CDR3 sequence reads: CASSFSQGAWEQYF. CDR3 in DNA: TGTGCCAGCAGTTTTTCCCAGGGGGCGTGGGAGCAGTACTTC.

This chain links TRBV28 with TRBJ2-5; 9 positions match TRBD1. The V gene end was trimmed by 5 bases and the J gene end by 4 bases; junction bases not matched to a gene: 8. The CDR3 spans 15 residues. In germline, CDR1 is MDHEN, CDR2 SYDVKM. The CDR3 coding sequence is TGTGCCAGCAGTCGCCCGACAGGGGGGGGAGAGACCCAGTACTTC. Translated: CASSRPTGGGETQYF.

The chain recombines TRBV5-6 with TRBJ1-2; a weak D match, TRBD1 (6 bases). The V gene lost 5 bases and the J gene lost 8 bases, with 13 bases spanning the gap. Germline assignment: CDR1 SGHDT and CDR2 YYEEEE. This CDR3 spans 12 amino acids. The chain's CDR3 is CASSRGGDGYTF. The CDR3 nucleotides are TGTGCCAGCAGTCGGGGGGGCGACGGCTACACCTTC.

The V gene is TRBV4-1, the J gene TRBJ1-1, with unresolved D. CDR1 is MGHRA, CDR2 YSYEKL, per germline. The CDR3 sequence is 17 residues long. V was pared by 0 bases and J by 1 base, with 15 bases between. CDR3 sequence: CASSQDSLRGENTEAFF. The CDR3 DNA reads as TGCGCCAGCAGCCAAGACTCTCTGCGGGGAGAGAACACTGAAGCTTTCTTT.

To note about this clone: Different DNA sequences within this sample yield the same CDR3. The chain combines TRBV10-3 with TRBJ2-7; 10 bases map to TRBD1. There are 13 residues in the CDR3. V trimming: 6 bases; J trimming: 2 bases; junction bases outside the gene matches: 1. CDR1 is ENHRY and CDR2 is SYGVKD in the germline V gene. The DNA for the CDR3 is TGTGCCATCAGCGGACAGGGGGCCTACGAGCAGTACTTC. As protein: CAISGQGAYEQYF.

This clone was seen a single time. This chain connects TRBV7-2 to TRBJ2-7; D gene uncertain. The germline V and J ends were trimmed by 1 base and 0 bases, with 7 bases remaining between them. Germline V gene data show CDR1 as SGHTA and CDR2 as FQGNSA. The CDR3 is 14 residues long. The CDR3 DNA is TGTGCCAGCAGCTTAGGGGCAGACTCCTACGAGCAGTACTTC. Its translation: CASSLGADSYEQYF.